These 10 T cell receptor beta chains share one sample of origin, sequenced in a study of breast tumors, draining lymph nodes, adjacent tissues. TCRdb re-derived calls from the multiplex PCR reads in MiXCR, one entry per CDR3 protein. The sample yields around 300,000 distinct CDR3 sequences, about 33% seen once. Axillary draining lymph nodes of breast cancer patients supplied the node samples. Sequencing was done on a sample of axillary lymph node tissue. The receptors come from a female donor with breast cancer. Some clones in this sample may be carry-over from other donors' samples.

This clonotype was counted ten times or more. The rearrangement uses TRBV10-3 and TRBJ2-7; 12 bases are a match to TRBD2. CDR1 is ENHRY, CDR2 SYGVKD, per germline. This CDR3 comprises 16 residues. Losses at the gene ends were 6 bases for V and 4 bases for J; bases not matched to a gene: 10. The CDR3 sequence is CAIRGFASGREYEQYF. The CDR3 nucleotides read TGTGCCATCAGGGGTTTCGCTAGCGGGAGGGAATACGAGCAGTACTTC.

This clonotype was detected many times. This chain connects TRBV10-2 to TRBJ1-5, with D possibly being TRBD1 (5 bases). This CDR3 spans 15 amino acids. CDR1 and CDR2 (germline): WSHSY, SAAADI. Trimming shortened V by 0 bases and J by 2 bases, and 8 bases separated the two germline ends. The CDR3 DNA is TGCGCCAGCAGTGAGTCCGGGGCTGGCAATCAGCCCCAGCATTTT. Its protein product is CASSESGAGNQPQHF.

This clonotype was recorded many times. The chain combines TRBV10-3 with TRBJ2-5; TRBD1 aligns across 7 bases. CDR3 length: 13 amino acids. V lost 11 bases to trimming and J lost 1 base; unmatched junction nucleotides: 7. Per germline, CDR1 ENHRY and CDR2 SYGVKD. The DNA for the CDR3 is TGTGCCGCCAGACAGGGACCCCAAGAGACCCAGTACTTC. The encoded protein is CAARQGPQETQYF.

This clonotype was counted at least ten times. This chain uses TRBV20-1 with TRBJ1-2; D is uncertain. Deletions cut 3 bases from V and 1 base from J, with 9 bases between. Germline V gene sequence: CDR1 DFQATT, CDR2 SNEGSKA (reference sequence). This CDR3 spans 13 amino acids. CDR3 loop: CSASPAFNYGYTF. The DNA of the CDR3 is TGCAGTGCTAGTCCCGCTTTTAACTATGGCTACACCTTC.

As to this clonotype: A read error may be the cause here, since a much bigger clone is one base away. The gene calls are TRBV6-6 and TRBJ1-3; D is undetermined. CDR1 and CDR2 (germline): MNHNY, SVGAGI (reference sequence). The CDR3 spans 15 residues. CDR3 residues: CASTWASSSGSTIYF. Here the CDR3 DNA reads TGTGCCAGCACTTGGGCTTCGAGCTCTGGAAGCACCATATATTTT.

The rearrangement links TRBV6-2 or TRBV6-3 to TRBJ2-7, with 7 bases fitting TRBD1. The J segment lost 6 bases and the V segment lost 3 bases, leaving 5 bases of the junction unmatched. CDR3 length equals 13 residues. Looked up from germline, CDR1 is MNHEY and CDR2 is SVGEGT. The CDR3 loop reads CASSYTTGAEQYF. The CDR3 DNA follows: TGTGCCAGCAGTTATACTACAGGGGCCGAGCAGTACTTC.

This clonotype has more than one count but fewer than ten. The gene calls are TRBV12-3 or TRBV12-4 and TRBJ2-5, with TRBD2 identical over 9 bases. The CDR3 loop spans 15 amino acids. J gave up 6 bases and V 3 bases, and 8 bases lay outside the gene matches. The CDR3 loop reads CASSFGAGGGKTQYF. The CDR3 region has the DNA TGTGCCAGCAGTTTCGGAGCGGGAGGAGGAAAGACCCAGTACTTC.

Ten or more counts support this clonotype. This chain joins TRBV19 and TRBJ2-1; 11 bases align to TRBD2. The junction had 9 bases not matched to a gene; V was cut back by 3 bases and J by 8 bases. CDR1 is LNHDA and CDR2 is SQIVND in the germline V gene (reference sequence). The CDR3 consists of 16 residues. DNA of the CDR3: TGTGCCAGTAGTATTTGGTTTCTAGCGGGAGGTGATGAGCAGTTCTTC. It codes for CASSIWFLAGGDEQFF.

The CDR3 is CAISELAGGGQFF. The CDR3 coding sequence is TGTGCCATCAGTGAACTAGCGGGAGGCGGTCAGTTCTTC. The V gene is TRBV10-3, the J gene TRBJ2-1; TRBD2 matches at 12 bases. The CDR3 runs 13 residues. The germline V gene has CDR1 ENHRY and CDR2 SYGVKD. The junction had 4 bases not matched to a gene; V was cut back by 3 bases and J by 13 bases.

This clonotype was counted at least ten times. The chain has TRBV6-5 and TRBJ1-2; a possible D gene is TRBD1 (6 bases). The germline V and J ends were trimmed by 6 bases and 7 bases, with 12 bases remaining between them. Germline CDR1 MNHEY, CDR2 SVGAGI. The CDR3 is 12 residues long. For the CDR3, the DNA is TGTGCCAGCAGGCTGGGACAAGGTGGCTACACCTTC. Encoded protein: CASRLGQGGYTF.